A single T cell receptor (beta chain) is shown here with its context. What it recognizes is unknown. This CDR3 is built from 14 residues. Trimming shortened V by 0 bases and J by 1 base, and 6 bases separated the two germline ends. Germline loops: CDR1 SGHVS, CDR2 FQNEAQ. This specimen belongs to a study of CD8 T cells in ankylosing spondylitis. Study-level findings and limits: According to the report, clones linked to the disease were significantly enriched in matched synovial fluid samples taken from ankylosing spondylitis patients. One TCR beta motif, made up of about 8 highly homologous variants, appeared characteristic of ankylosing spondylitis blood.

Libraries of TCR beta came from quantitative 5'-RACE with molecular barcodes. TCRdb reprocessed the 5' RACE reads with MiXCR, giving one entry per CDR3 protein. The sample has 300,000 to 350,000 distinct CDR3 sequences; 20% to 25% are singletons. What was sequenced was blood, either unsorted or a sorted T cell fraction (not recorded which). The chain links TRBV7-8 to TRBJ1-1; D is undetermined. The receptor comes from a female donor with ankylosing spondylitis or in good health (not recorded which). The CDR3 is CASSLARTNTEAFF. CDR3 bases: TGTGCCAGCAGCTTAGCCCGGACGAACACTGAAGCTTTCTTT.